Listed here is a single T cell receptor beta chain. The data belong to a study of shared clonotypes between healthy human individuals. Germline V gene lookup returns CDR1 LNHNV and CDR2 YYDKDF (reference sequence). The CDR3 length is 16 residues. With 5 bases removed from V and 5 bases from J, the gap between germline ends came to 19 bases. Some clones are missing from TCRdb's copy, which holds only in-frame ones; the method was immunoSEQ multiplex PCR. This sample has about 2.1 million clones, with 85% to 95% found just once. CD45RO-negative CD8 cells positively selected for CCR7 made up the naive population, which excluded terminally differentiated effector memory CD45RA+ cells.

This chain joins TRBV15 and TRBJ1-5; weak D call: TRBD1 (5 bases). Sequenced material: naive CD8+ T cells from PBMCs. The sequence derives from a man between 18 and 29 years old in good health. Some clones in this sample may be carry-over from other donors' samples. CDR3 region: CATSLRAGLYDQPQHF. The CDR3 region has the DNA TGTGCCACCAGCTTGAGGGCAGGGCTATATGATCAGCCCCAGCATTTT. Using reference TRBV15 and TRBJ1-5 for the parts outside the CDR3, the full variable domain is DAMVIQNPRYQVTQFGKPVTLSCSQTLNHNVMYWYQQKSSQAPKLLFHYYDKDFNNEADTPDNFQSRRPNTSFCFLDIRSPGLGDTAMYLCATSLRAGLYDQPQHFGDGTRLSIL.